A selection of T cell receptor beta chains follows, all from one sample in a study of blood T cell repertoires in COVID-19. Method: immunoSEQ multiplex PCR; TCRdb's copy keeps in-frame clones and lacks some. The sample carries 120,000 to 150,000 clones, roughly 79% recorded once. Sequencing was done on a sample of peripheral blood. The receptors originated from a human donor with acute or convalescent COVID-19. The donor label of this sample is uncertain. Both conserved end residues are part of each CDR3. The D gene is left open where the match is weak. Clone size is not always given. Where it is, it says once, few, many or a class for expanded clones.

cdr3_nt: TGTGCCAGCAGCTCGACAGTAGAGCAAGAGACCCAGTACTTC
cdr3_aa: CASSSTVEQETQYF
v_call: TRBV7-9
j_call: TRBJ2-5
d_call: -
clone_size: -

cdr3_nt: TGTGCCAGCAGCCAAGATTGGGGGGGACACCATAATTCACCCCTCCACTTT
cdr3_aa: CASSQDWGGHHNSPLHF
v_call: TRBV3-1/TRBV3-2
j_call: TRBJ1-6
d_call: -
clone_size: -

cdr3_nt: TGTGCCAGCAGCCCGGGGGGGCAGCCCAGGGCTGGCTACACCTTC
cdr3_aa: CASSPGGQPRAGYTF
v_call: TRBV3-1/TRBV3-2
j_call: TRBJ1-2
d_call: -
clone_size: -

cdr3_nt: TGTGCCAGCAGCCAAGACTCCAGCTCTGGAAACACCATATATTTT
cdr3_aa: CASSQDSSSGNTIYF
v_call: TRBV3-1/TRBV3-2
j_call: TRBJ1-3
d_call: -
clone_size: many

cdr3_nt: TGTGCCATCGGGCCGGACAGGGGGCTAACTGAAGCTTTCTTT
cdr3_aa: CAIGPDRGLTEAFF
v_call: TRBV10-3
j_call: TRBJ1-1
d_call: TRBD1
clone_size: -

cdr3_nt: TGTGCCAGCAGCGCAGGACAGTATAATCAGCCCCAGCATTTT
cdr3_aa: CASSAGQYNQPQHF
v_call: TRBV7-8
j_call: TRBJ1-5
d_call: -
clone_size: once

cdr3_nt: TGTGCCAGCAGAGAGCGGGGGGGCCTCAATGAGCAGTTCTTC
cdr3_aa: CASRERGGLNEQFF
v_call: TRBV6-5
j_call: TRBJ2-1
d_call: TRBD2
clone_size: -

cdr3_nt: TGCACCAGCAGCCACTTCCCAGACAGGGCTATCTCCTACGAGCAGTACTTC
cdr3_aa: CTSSHFPDRAISYEQYF
v_call: TRBV1
j_call: TRBJ2-7
d_call: -
clone_size: -

cdr3_nt: TGTGCCAGCAGTGTACAGGGGTACACTGAAGCTTTCTTT
cdr3_aa: CASSVQGYTEAFF
v_call: TRBV12-3/TRBV12-4
j_call: TRBJ1-1
d_call: TRBD1
clone_size: -

cdr3_nt: TGTGCCACCCGCCCATGGGAGGATTCACCCCTCCACTTT
cdr3_aa: CATRPWEDSPLHF
v_call: TRBV25-1
j_call: TRBJ1-6
d_call: -
clone_size: -

cdr3_nt: TGTGCCACCAGTGGGAGGGGACAGGGCTACAATGAGCAGTTCTTC
cdr3_aa: CATSGRGQGYNEQFF
v_call: TRBV24-1
j_call: TRBJ2-1
d_call: TRBD1
clone_size: -

cdr3_nt: TGTGCCAGCAGCCAATCTGGAGCAGGGAAACTGTTTTTT
cdr3_aa: CASSQSGAGKLFF
v_call: TRBV3-1/TRBV3-2
j_call: TRBJ1-4
d_call: -
clone_size: -

cdr3_nt: TGTGCCAGCAGCTCTCGACAGGGGCGGTATTCACCCCTCCACTTT
cdr3_aa: CASSSRQGRYSPLHF
v_call: TRBV7-9
j_call: TRBJ1-6
d_call: TRBD1
clone_size: -

cdr3_nt: TGTGCCAGCAGCTCCGGGACAGGGGTCCCCGGGGAGCTGTTTTTT
cdr3_aa: CASSSGTGVPGELFF
v_call: TRBV5-6
j_call: TRBJ2-2
d_call: TRBD1
clone_size: few

cdr3_nt: TGTGCCTGGTGGACTGCCTATGGCTACACCTTC
cdr3_aa: CAWWTAYGYTF
v_call: TRBV30
j_call: TRBJ1-2
d_call: -
clone_size: -

cdr3_nt: TGCGCCAGCAGCGAACAGGGGATTGATGGCTACACCTTC
cdr3_aa: CASSEQGIDGYTF
v_call: TRBV5-1
j_call: TRBJ1-2
d_call: TRBD1
clone_size: many

cdr3_nt: TGTGCCAGCAGTTTTAGTCTCTACACTGAAGCTTTCTTT
cdr3_aa: CASSFSLYTEAFF
v_call: TRBV12-3/TRBV12-4
j_call: TRBJ1-1
d_call: -
clone_size: few

cdr3_nt: TGTGCCAGCAGCCCGCTCGAGCGGGGGGAATACAATGAGCAGTTCTTC
cdr3_aa: CASSPLERGEYNEQFF
v_call: TRBV4-2
j_call: TRBJ2-1
d_call: TRBD2
clone_size: once

cdr3_nt: TGTGCCAGCAGCGCTCCTAGCGGACGGGAGCCTGGAAACACCATATATTTT
cdr3_aa: CASSAPSGREPGNTIYF
v_call: TRBV9
j_call: TRBJ1-3
d_call: -
clone_size: -

cdr3_nt: TGTGCCAGCAGCTCCCACTATGGCTACACCTTC
cdr3_aa: CASSSHYGYTF
v_call: TRBV6-5
j_call: TRBJ1-2
d_call: -
clone_size: -

cdr3_nt: TGTGCCAGCAGTAAGATCAAAGGGTTATCGGAGGGTCAGCCCCAGCATTTT
cdr3_aa: CASSKIKGLSEGQPQHF
v_call: TRBV2
j_call: TRBJ1-5
d_call: -
clone_size: once

cdr3_nt: TGTGCCAGCAGTGATTATATGAGCAATCAGCCCCAGCATTTT
cdr3_aa: CASSDYMSNQPQHF
v_call: TRBV2
j_call: TRBJ1-5
d_call: -
clone_size: -

cdr3_nt: TGCGCCAGCAGTGAGGGCCCGAGACAGGGCTCCAACGAGCAGTACTTC
cdr3_aa: CASSEGPRQGSNEQYF
v_call: TRBV10-2
j_call: TRBJ2-7
d_call: TRBD1
clone_size: -

cdr3_nt: TGCGCCAGCAGCTGGACAGAAGGCACTGAAGCTTTCTTT
cdr3_aa: CASSWTEGTEAFF
v_call: TRBV5-1
j_call: TRBJ1-1
d_call: -
clone_size: -

cdr3_nt: TGTGCCAGCAGCTCCTTCTCTGGAAACACCATATATTTT
cdr3_aa: CASSSFSGNTIYF
v_call: TRBV9
j_call: TRBJ1-3
d_call: -
clone_size: -

cdr3_nt: TGTGCCAGCTCACCGAAGACCAACAGTGCGTACACTGAAGCTTTCTTT
cdr3_aa: CASSPKTNSAYTEAFF
v_call: TRBV18
j_call: TRBJ1-1
d_call: -
clone_size: once

cdr3_nt: TGTGCCAGCAGCAGAGGGGGGGACGGAGGCACTGAAGCTTTCTTT
cdr3_aa: CASSRGGDGGTEAFF
v_call: TRBV7-6
j_call: TRBJ1-1
d_call: -
clone_size: once

cdr3_nt: TGTGCCAGCAGCCCCCCGTTACGGGACACTGAAGCTTTCTTT
cdr3_aa: CASSPPLRDTEAFF
v_call: TRBV3-1/TRBV3-2
j_call: TRBJ1-1
d_call: -
clone_size: -

cdr3_nt: TGCGCCAGCAGCCCTGGGGCGGGGGTGGTTGGATACACTGAAGCTTTCTTT
cdr3_aa: CASSPGAGVVGYTEAFF
v_call: TRBV5-1
j_call: TRBJ1-1
d_call: -
clone_size: -

cdr3_nt: TGTGCCAGCAGCCAAGTCGGTTCGGGTCCTAGGCTGCGCTACACCTTC
cdr3_aa: CASSQVGSGPRLRYTF
v_call: TRBV3-1/TRBV3-2
j_call: TRBJ1-2
d_call: -
clone_size: many

cdr3_nt: TGTGCCAGCAGTCGCCCAGGGGCCACGCAGTATTTT
cdr3_aa: CASSRPGATQYF
v_call: TRBV27
j_call: TRBJ2-3
d_call: -
clone_size: -

cdr3_nt: TGTGCCAGTAGTATCTTCCAGGGGGCGCGGACCGGGGAGCTGTTTTTT
cdr3_aa: CASSIFQGARTGELFF
v_call: TRBV19
j_call: TRBJ2-2
d_call: TRBD1
clone_size: -

cdr3_nt: TGTGCCAGCAGCTCTGGCAACAGCCAAGAGACCCAGTACTTC
cdr3_aa: CASSSGNSQETQYF
v_call: TRBV5-4
j_call: TRBJ2-5
d_call: -
clone_size: -

cdr3_nt: TGTGCCAGCAGTGAGCGACAGGGCCCGGAGCCCCAGCATTTT
cdr3_aa: CASSERQGPEPQHF
v_call: TRBV2
j_call: TRBJ1-5
d_call: TRBD1
clone_size: -

cdr3_nt: TGTGCCAGCAGCTTGTCTTCAAGTTCCACAGGGGCCAAAAACATTCAGTACTTC
cdr3_aa: CASSLSSSSTGAKNIQYF
v_call: TRBV7-8
j_call: TRBJ2-4
d_call: -
clone_size: -

cdr3_nt: TGTGCCAGCACGTCGCGATATAATTCACCCCTCCACTTT
cdr3_aa: CASTSRYNSPLHF
v_call: TRBV6-5
j_call: TRBJ1-6
d_call: -
clone_size: once

cdr3_nt: TGTGCCAGCAGCTCAGGGTGGGGACAGAGCAACAATGAGCAGTTCTTC
cdr3_aa: CASSSGWGQSNNEQFF
v_call: TRBV9
j_call: TRBJ2-1
d_call: TRBD1
clone_size: -

cdr3_nt: TGTGCCTGGGGGGGACAGGGTGACGATACGCAGTATTTT
cdr3_aa: CAWGGQGDDTQYF
v_call: TRBV5-4
j_call: TRBJ2-3
d_call: TRBD1
clone_size: -

cdr3_nt: TGTGCCAGCAGCCATAGTGGTTTCTCCTACGAGCAGTACTTC
cdr3_aa: CASSHSGFSYEQYF
v_call: TRBV3-1/TRBV3-2
j_call: TRBJ2-7
d_call: -
clone_size: -

cdr3_nt: TGTGCCAGCAGTAGGACAGGTTTTGACGAGCAGTACTTC
cdr3_aa: CASSRTGFDEQYF
v_call: TRBV6-5
j_call: TRBJ2-7
d_call: TRBD1
clone_size: -

cdr3_nt: TGTGCCAGCAGCATCCGTCGCTACGAGCAGTACTTC
cdr3_aa: CASSIRRYEQYF
v_call: TRBV7-9
j_call: TRBJ2-7
d_call: -
clone_size: few

cdr3_nt: TGTGCCATCAGGGCCCCCCCGGGACAGGGGGCCAGTGAGCAGTTCTTC
cdr3_aa: CAIRAPPGQGASEQFF
v_call: TRBV10-3
j_call: TRBJ2-1
d_call: TRBD1
clone_size: -

cdr3_nt: TGTGCCATCAGCCGACAGGGGGATTTTACCTATGGCTACACCTTC
cdr3_aa: CAISRQGDFTYGYTF
v_call: TRBV10-3
j_call: TRBJ1-2
d_call: TRBD1
clone_size: -

cdr3_nt: TGTGCCAGCAGCCTAGGGGGCCGTAATGAAAAACTGTTTTTT
cdr3_aa: CASSLGGRNEKLFF
v_call: TRBV2
j_call: TRBJ1-4
d_call: TRBD1
clone_size: -

cdr3_nt: TGTGCCAGCAGTGAAGGGCAGGGTCCCATCTATGGCTACACCTTC
cdr3_aa: CASSEGQGPIYGYTF
v_call: TRBV2
j_call: TRBJ1-2
d_call: -
clone_size: -

cdr3_nt: TGTGCCATCAGCGGGGGACAGCGGGGGATCTTCTTGAACACTGAAGCTTTCTTT
cdr3_aa: CAISGGQRGIFLNTEAFF
v_call: TRBV10-3
j_call: TRBJ1-1
d_call: TRBD1
clone_size: -

cdr3_nt: TGTGCCAGCAGTTCCCCCCTGGAGAGACTCTACACCTTC
cdr3_aa: CASSSPLERLYTF
v_call: TRBV12-3/TRBV12-4
j_call: TRBJ1-2
d_call: -
clone_size: -

cdr3_nt: TGTGCCAGCAGCTTAGGCCGGGATGGCTACACCTTC
cdr3_aa: CASSLGRDGYTF
v_call: TRBV11-2
j_call: TRBJ1-2
d_call: -
clone_size: -

cdr3_nt: TGTGCCAGTAGTGGTCCCAGGGGATTGGGGAACACTGAAGCTTTCTTT
cdr3_aa: CASSGPRGLGNTEAFF
v_call: TRBV19
j_call: TRBJ1-1
d_call: -
clone_size: -

cdr3_nt: TGCGGGGGGGAGCTTAATGAAAAACTGTTTTTT
cdr3_aa: CGGELNEKLFF
v_call: TRBV20-1
j_call: TRBJ1-4
d_call: -
clone_size: once

cdr3_nt: TGTGCCAGTAGTACACTCCGGGACAGGGTAAGGCCCCAGCATTTT
cdr3_aa: CASSTLRDRVRPQHF
v_call: TRBV19
j_call: TRBJ1-5
d_call: TRBD1
clone_size: -

cdr3_nt: TGTGCCAGCAGCTTTCAAGGTGGGCTGTCCTCCTACAATGAGCAGTTCTTC
cdr3_aa: CASSFQGGLSSYNEQFF
v_call: TRBV7-6
j_call: TRBJ2-1
d_call: -
clone_size: few

cdr3_nt: TGTGCCAGCAGCCAAGTTGGTGGGGTAGGAGGAAACACTGAAGCTTTCTTT
cdr3_aa: CASSQVGGVGGNTEAFF
v_call: TRBV3-1/TRBV3-2
j_call: TRBJ1-1
d_call: -
clone_size: -